This T cell receptor (beta chain) was found in a study of shared clonotypes between healthy human individuals. TCRdb's copy holds only in-frame clones and misses some; the assay was immunoSEQ multiplex PCR. Among 550,000 to 700,000 clones listed, roughly 73% were seen once. This clone was observed once. Both subsets, CD45RA+ naive and CD45RA-negative memory, were split from the CD4+ cells. CDR3 length: 15 residues. Germline V CDR1 and CDR2: KGHSH, LQKENI. The ends were cut back, 2 bases at V and 3 bases at J, with 12 bases in the middle. The receptor was derived from a young woman in good health. Sequenced: memory CD4+ T cells sorted from blood. The subset here: CD45RA-negative fraction. The chain recombines TRBV18 with TRBJ2-3, with D unclear. CDR3 nucleotides: TGTGCCAGCTCACCAGTAGGGCCGCGGACAGATACGCAGTATTTT. Translating gives CASSPVGPRTDTQYF.